A single sample is the source of the 28 T cell receptor beta chains below, sequenced in a study of CD8+ T cells in alopecia areata. cDNA prepared by RNA extraction and subsequent reverse transcription served as the template for sequencing. TCRdb's copy holds only in-frame clones and misses some; the assay was immunoSEQ multiplex PCR. Of around 190,000 clones listed, roughly 56% are singletons. The sample comprised CD8+ T cells sorted from blood. The receptors here all came from a human donor in good health.

CDR3 DNA sequence: TGCGCCAGCAGCCAAGTTGGAGCGGGCGCCCAAGAGACCCAGTACTTC. This sequence encodes CASSQVGAGAQETQYF. V gene TRBV4-1 combines with J gene TRBJ2-5; TRBD2 is a possible D gene (6 bases). V gave up 1 base and J gave up 1 base, with 13 bases separating them. The CDR3 consists of 16 residues. From germline, CDR1 is MGHRA and CDR2 YSYEKL.

This chain uses TRBV6-1 with TRBJ2-3; TRBD2 might be the D (5 bases). The V and J ends lost 1 base and 2 bases respectively, with 13 bases between them. The CDR3 runs to 16 residues. CDR1 MNHNS and CDR2 SASEGT come from the germline V gene. CDR3: CASSEVEGRNTDTQYF. The CDR3 region has the DNA TGTGCCAGCAGTGAAGTAGAGGGCCGCAACACAGATACGCAGTATTTT.

V and J are TRBV11-2 and TRBJ1-5; 8 nucleotides align to TRBD1. The junction had 3 bases not matched to a gene; V was cut back by 4 bases and J by 4 bases. The length of the CDR3 is 14 residues. The germline V gene has CDR1 SGHAT and CDR2 FQNNGV. Here the CDR3 DNA reads TGTGCCAGCAGCTCCGGACAGGGTAATCAGCCCCAGCATTTT. It yields the protein CASSSGQGNQPQHF.

This clone was seen a handful of times. The V and J genes are TRBV11-2 and TRBJ2-4; D is unresolved. Germline V gene lookup returns CDR1 SGHAT and CDR2 FQNNGV. The CDR3 contains 16 residues. The V gene lost 1 base and the J gene lost 0 bases, with 10 bases spanning the gap. CDR3 residues: CASSLGIDLAKNIQYF. Here the CDR3 DNA reads TGTGCCAGCAGCTTAGGGATAGATTTAGCCAAAAACATTCAGTACTTC.

On this clone itself: Other DNA sequences in this sample translate to the same CDR3. The chain is built from TRBV13 and TRBJ1-5; D is unresolved. V was cut by 2 bases and J by 1 base, with 0 bases left in between. Germline loops: CDR1 PRHDT, CDR2 FYEKMQ (reference sequence). The CDR3 spans 12 residues. The chain's CDR3 is CASSLSNQPQHF. DNA of the CDR3: TGTGCCAGCAGCTTAAGCAATCAGCCCCAGCATTTT.

This clone was detected a few times. The V call is TRBV5-4, the J call TRBJ1-2, with D hard to call. CDR3 length: 16 amino acids. The V end lost 4 bases, the J end lost 4 bases, and 20 bases lay between the germline ends. CDR1 and CDR2 (germline): SGHNT, YYREEE (reference sequence). The CDR3 sequence is CASSPMEAPPTYGYTF. DNA of the CDR3: TGTGCCAGCAGCCCAATGGAGGCTCCCCCCACCTATGGCTACACCTTC.

The sample holds a few counts of this clone. This chain connects TRBV29-1 to TRBJ2-2, with a tentative D call TRBD2 (6 bases). Germline assignment: CDR1 SQVTM and CDR2 ANQGSEA. This CDR3 has 12 amino acids. Deletions cut 4 bases from V and 6 bases from J, with 9 bases between. The CDR3 sequence is CSVADYSGELFF. The CDR3 nucleotides are TGCAGCGTTGCGGACTACTCCGGGGAGCTGTTTTTT.

The chain links TRBV10-2 to TRBJ2-7, with no clear D. The V end was cut by 2 bases, the J end by 5 bases, with 4 bases between. Germline loops: CDR1 WSHSY, CDR2 SAAADI. The CDR3 is 11 residues long. This chain's CDR3 is CASSEVNEQYF. DNA of the CDR3: TGCGCCAGCAGTGAGGTAAACGAGCAGTACTTC.

The count of this clone is one. The chain uses TRBV5-1 and TRBJ2-7, with D perhaps TRBD2 (5 bases). The CDR3 consists of 14 residues. CDR1 is SGHRS, CDR2 YFSETQ, per germline. V dropped 4 bases and J dropped 2 bases, with 13 bases sitting between them. CDR3 nucleotide sequence: TGCGCCAGCAGCAACATTACTAGTCCCTACGAGCAGTACTTC. Translating it yields CASSNITSPYEQYF. Full variable domain (remainder filled in from reference TRBV5-1 and TRBJ2-7): KAGVTQTPRYLIKTRGQQVTLSCSPISGHRSVSWYQQTPGQGLQFLFEYFSETQRNKGNFPGRFSGRQFSNSRSEMNVSTLELGDSALYLCASSNITSPYEQYFGPGTRLTVT.

The chain combines TRBV19 with TRBJ2-7; D may match TRBD1 or TRBD2 (5 bases each). The CDR3 has 15 amino acids. Germline CDR1 and CDR2: LNHDA and SQIVND (reference sequence). V shed 4 bases and J shed 2 bases, with 15 bases lying between them. This CDR3 is CASSTTGEGTYEQYF. The CDR3, as DNA: TGTGCCAGTAGTACTACAGGAGAGGGAACCTACGAGCAGTACTTC.

The V gene is TRBV27, the J gene TRBJ1-2, with 9 bases aligning to TRBD1. Trimming cost V 0 bases and J 3 bases; bases outside gene matches: 5. Germline CDR1 reads MNHEY; CDR2 reads SMNVEV (reference sequence). There are 16 residues in the CDR3. CDR3 nucleotide sequence: TGTGCCAGCAGTTTATCGGGACAGGGCCAGTACTATGGCTACACCTTC. Translation gives CASSLSGQGQYYGYTF.

The chain couples TRBV19 to TRBJ1-1, with D maybe TRBD1 (5 bases). The germline gives CDR1 LNHDA, CDR2 SQIVND (reference sequence). CDR3 length equals 14 residues. With 7 bases removed from V and 7 bases from J, the gap between germline ends came to 19 bases. The DNA of the CDR3 is TGTGCCAGTACCCGGGGCACCGGCAGAGGTGAAGCTTTCTTT. Amino acid sequence: CASTRGTGRGEAFF.

The table lists this clone with a few counts. The CDR3 DNA sequence: TGTGCCATCAGTGAGACACGGTGGCGGGGGCGCGACAATGAGCAGTTCTTC. Protein product: CAISETRWRGRDNEQFF. The chain carries TRBV10-3 and TRBJ2-1, with D perhaps TRBD2 (7 bases). The V gene lost 2 bases and the J gene lost 5 bases, with 19 bases spanning the gap. There are 17 residues in the CDR3. In germline, CDR1 is ENHRY, CDR2 SYGVKD.

This clone was picked up one time. One junction end does not reproduce the germline sequence, and a read error may be involved. V is TRBV9 and J is TRBJ1-1; a possible D gene is TRBD1 (5 bases). CDR3 length equals 11 residues. Germline V gives CDR1 SGDLS, CDR2 YYNGEE. The CDR3 protein is CASSDGVGPTF. The CDR3 DNA reads TGTGCCAGCAGCGACGGGGTGGGGCCGACGTTT.

The rearrangement links TRBV12-5 to TRBJ2-7, with 9 nucleotides matching TRBD1. V gave up 6 bases and J gave up 3 bases; unmatched junction bases: 9. CDR1 and CDR2 from the germline V gene are LGHNT and FRNRAP. The CDR3 spans 15 residues. Here the CDR3 reads CASGAPGQGIYEQYF. CDR3 in DNA: TGTGCTAGTGGAGCCCCGGGACAGGGTATCTACGAGCAGTACTTC.

This sequence joins TRBV2 and TRBJ2-1; maybe TRBD1 (5 bases). CDR3 length equals 13 residues. Germline V gives CDR1 SNHLY, CDR2 FYNNEI. Between the trimmed V and J ends, which lost 8 bases and 0 bases, there was a span of 8 bases. The chain's CDR3 is CASLGPSYNEQFF. The DNA of the CDR3 is TGTGCCAGCCTGGGGCCCTCCTACAATGAGCAGTTCTTC.

The chain links TRBV29-1 to TRBJ1-2, with D possibly matching TRBD1 (6 bases). Trimming took 8 bases from V and 2 from J, leaving 15 bases between them. Looked up from germline, CDR1 is SQVTM and CDR2 is ANQGSEA. CDR3 length: 13 residues. CDR3: CSLRDTGNYGYTF. The CDR3 nucleotides read TGCAGCCTTCGGGACACTGGGAACTATGGCTACACCTTC.

This clone was counted between two and nine times. The CDR3 protein is CASSSGHDRGNQPQHF. CDR3 sequence (DNA): TGTGCCAGTAGCTCGGGACACGATAGGGGCAATCAGCCCCAGCATTTT. The V and J genes are TRBV19 and TRBJ1-5; maybe TRBD1 (6 bases). Germline V gene data show CDR1 as LNHDA and CDR2 as SQIVND (reference sequence). The CDR3 has 16 residues. Trimming took 6 bases from V and 2 from J, leaving 17 bases between them.

The chain employs TRBV4-1 and TRBJ2-3; 8 positions match TRBD2. The V segment lost 0 bases and the J segment 10 bases; nucleotides outside the gene matches: 12. The CDR3 loop spans 16 amino acids. Germline V lookup: CDR1 MGHRA, CDR2 YSYEKL. The CDR3 nucleotides are TGCGCCAGCAGCCAAGAACCCCGGACTAGCCGGAGGGCGCAGTATTTT. Its protein product is CASSQEPRTSRRAQYF.

CDR3 region: CSVEGDTSPGANVLTF. DNA of the CDR3: TGCAGCGTTGAAGGGGACACCTCTCCTGGGGCCAACGTCCTGACTTTC. This sequence joins TRBV29-1 and TRBJ2-6; possibly TRBD1 for D (6 bases). This CDR3 is built from 16 residues. Germline V lookup: CDR1 SQVTM, CDR2 ANQGSEA. The V and J ends lost 1 base and 2 bases respectively, with 12 bases between them. The complete variable domain, with remaining parts taken from reference TRBV29-1 and TRBJ2-6, reads SAVISQKPSRDICQRGTSLTIQCQVDSQVTMMFWYRQQPGQSLTLIATANQGSEATYESGFVIDKFPISRPNLTFSTLTVSNMSPEDSSIYLCSVEGDTSPGANVLTFGAGSRLTVL.

The V gene is TRBV30, the J gene TRBJ1-2; no clear D gene. The germline CDR1 and CDR2 sequences are GTSNPN and SVGIG (reference sequence). V shed 1 base and J shed 7 bases, with 7 bases lying between them. The CDR3 covers 11 residues. The CDR3: CAWSDGVGYTF. CDR3 sequence (DNA): TGTGCCTGGAGTGACGGGGTTGGCTACACCTTC.

The chain uses TRBV6-6 and TRBJ1-2; possible D gene TRBD1, 5 bases. V was shortened by 3 bases and J by 8 bases, with 22 bases between the two germline ends. Per germline, CDR1 MNHNY and CDR2 SVGAGI (reference sequence). The CDR3 is 16 amino acids. The CDR3 region is CASSYGRGEVSRGYTF. DNA of the CDR3: TGTGCCAGCAGTTATGGCAGAGGGGAAGTCTCTCGGGGCTACACCTTC.

The chain employs TRBV7-9 and TRBJ1-1, with D hard to call. The CDR3 length is 12 residues. V lost 5 bases and J 6 bases, leaving 10 bases between the germline ends. Germline V CDR1 and CDR2: SEHNR, FQNEAQ (reference sequence). CDR3 sequence: CASSGTGPEAFF. The CDR3 DNA follows: TGTGCCAGCAGCGGCACGGGTCCTGAAGCTTTCTTT.

The chain carries TRBV4-1 and TRBJ1-1, with a tentative D call TRBD1 (5 bases). V lost 4 bases and J lost 5, with 11 bases in between. The CDR3 consists of 13 residues. Germline CDR1 and CDR2: MGHRA and YSYEKL. The CDR3 sequence is CASSPSRGTEAFF. The CDR3 bases are TGCGCCAGCAGCCCAAGTCGGGGGACTGAAGCTTTCTTT.

This clone was detected only a few times. The rearrangement joins TRBV18 to TRBJ2-6; D is perhaps TRBD1 (5 bases). Trimming took off 2 bases at V and 4 bases at J, with 12 bases between the two ends. The CDR3 has 16 amino acids. Germline CDR1 is KGHSH and CDR2 is LQKENI. CDR3 nucleotides: TGTGCCAGCTCACCAGAAAGGGGCTACGGGGCCAACGTCCTGACTTTC. Protein product: CASSPERGYGANVLTF. Full variable domain (outside the CDR3, taken from reference TRBV18 and TRBJ2-6): NAGVMQNPRHLVRRRGQEARLRCSPMKGHSHVYWYRQLPEEGLKFMVYLQKENIIDESGMPKERFSAEFPKEGPSILRIQQVVRGDSAAYFCASSPERGYGANVLTFGAGSRLTVL.

V is TRBV6-1 and J is TRBJ1-5; maybe TRBD1 (5 bases). This CDR3 spans 18 amino acids. V dropped 0 bases and J dropped 3 bases, with 18 bases sitting between them. CDR1 is MNHNS and CDR2 is SASEGT in the germline V gene. In DNA, the CDR3 is TGTGCCAGCAGTGAAGCGCGTCCCCAGGGAGTTAACAATCAGCCCCAGCATTTT. Protein sequence: CASSEARPQGVNNQPQHF.

A few counts support this clone. The genes are TRBV14 and TRBJ2-7; weak D call: TRBD2 (6 bases). The germline gives CDR1 SGHDN, CDR2 FVKESK. V was trimmed by 4 bases and J by 6 bases, leaving 13 bases between them. The CDR3 loop spans 13 amino acids. This chain's CDR3 is CASSRGLRGEQYF. DNA of the CDR3: TGTGCCAGCAGCCGAGGACTGCGGGGCGAGCAGTACTTC.

J is TRBJ2-7 and V is TRBV5-1; D possibly matches TRBD1 or TRBD2 (5 bases each). CDR1 is SGHRS and CDR2 is YFSETQ in the germline V gene. V lost 4 bases and J lost 0, with 17 bases in between. There are 16 residues in the CDR3. The CDR3 DNA sequence: TGCGCCAGCAGCCGCACCGGGACGCAGAGCTCCTACGAGCAGTACTTC. It yields the protein CASSRTGTQSSYEQYF.